This passage covers 15 T cell receptor beta chains from one sample sequenced in a study of CD8 T cell repertoires and HIV-1 epitope variants. These TCRs' antigens remain unknown. Sequenced by immunoSEQ multiplex PCR; TCRdb stores in-frame clones only, minus some. In the table there are thousands of clones, under 75% of which are singletons. The sample consisted of cultured CD8+ T cells derived from PBMCs. The receptors were sampled from a male donor with HIV.

The V and J genes are TRBV5-1 and TRBJ2-7, with 9 bases lining up with TRBD1. J lost 5 bases, V lost 0 bases, and 9 bases had no gene match. CDR1 and CDR2 (germline): SGHRS, YFSETQ. The CDR3 sequence is 16 residues long. This CDR3 is CASSLGPGTGYHEQYF. The CDR3 region has the DNA TGCGCCAGCAGCTTGGGCCCAGGGACAGGGTACCACGAGCAGTACTTC.

The chain uses TRBV18 and TRBJ2-4; D remains ambiguous. Germline V gene data show CDR1 as KGHSH and CDR2 as LQKENI. V dropped 3 bases and J dropped 1 base, with 13 bases sitting between them. The CDR3 length is 16 residues. The CDR3 spells CASSPPRVGAKNIQYF. In DNA form, the CDR3 reads TGTGCCAGCTCACCGCCAAGGGTCGGGGCCAAAAACATTCAGTACTTC.

The chain couples TRBV7-9 to TRBJ2-1; D might be TRBD1 or TRBD2, each matching 5 bases. V gave up 1 base and J gave up 0 bases, with 7 bases separating them. There are 15 residues in the CDR3. The germline V gene has CDR1 SEHNR and CDR2 FQNEAQ (reference sequence). This CDR3 is CASSLEGSSYNEQFF. As DNA, the CDR3 is TGTGCCAGCAGCTTAGAGGGGAGCTCCTACAATGAGCAGTTCTTC.

The genes are TRBV29-1 and TRBJ2-5, with a tentative D call TRBD1 (6 bases). Per germline, CDR1 SQVTM and CDR2 ANQGSEA. V gave up 0 bases and J gave up 1 base, with 12 bases separating them. The CDR3 is made up of 15 amino acids. The CDR3 DNA follows: TGCAGCGTTGAAGAACAGGGCGACCTCCAAGAGACCCAGTACTTC. Protein sequence: CSVEEQGDLQETQYF.

The table lists this clone with a few counts. This chain joins TRBV11-3 and TRBJ2-4; weak D call: TRBD2 (6 bases). V lost 0 bases, J lost 7 bases, and 10 bases lay in between. The V gene's germline CDR1 is SGHNT and CDR2 YENEEA. The CDR3 is 14 residues long. The CDR3 region has the DNA TGTGCCAGCAGCTTAGACGCGACTAGTAACATTCAGTACTTC. It codes for CASSLDATSNIQYF.

The J gene is TRBJ2-7, the V gene TRBV27; 8 bases align to TRBD1. With 5 bases clipped from V and 6 bases from J, the junction kept 9 bases outside the gene matches. The CDR3 is made up of 14 amino acids. Germline V gene sequence: CDR1 MNHEY, CDR2 SMNVEV (reference sequence). CDR3 nucleotides: TGTGCCAGCAGTCTTAGGCAGGGGGCGTCCGAGCAGTACTTC. It codes for CASSLRQGASEQYF.

This chain joins TRBV19 and TRBJ1-5, with D hard to call. V lost 3 bases to trimming and J lost 4 bases, with 13 bases between them. The CDR3 totals 15 residues. Germline CDR1 LNHDA, CDR2 SQIVND (reference sequence). The CDR3 reads CASSIGLQTNQPQHF. The CDR3 coding sequence is TGTGCCAGTAGTATTGGATTGCAGACTAATCAGCCCCAGCATTTT.

A few counts support this clone. V usage is TRBV19 and J usage is TRBJ1-6; D is ambiguous. This CDR3 is 13 amino acids long. CDR1 is LNHDA and CDR2 is SQIVND in the germline V gene (reference sequence). Trimming stripped 10 bases from V and 9 bases from J, with 16 bases between. The CDR3 region is CATLADGSSPLHF. As DNA, the CDR3 is TGTGCCACCCTGGCAGACGGGAGTTCACCCCTCCACTTT.

This clone was seen only a few times. CDR3 protein: CASREQGGTEAFF. The CDR3 DNA follows: TGTGCCAGCAGGGAGCAAGGGGGTACTGAAGCTTTCTTT. The V call is TRBV5-6, the J call TRBJ1-1, with a weak D call TRBD1 (6 bases). Germline CDR1 SGHDT, CDR2 YYEEEE. This CDR3 comprises 13 residues. Between the trimmed V and J ends, which lost 5 bases and 5 bases, there was a span of 13 bases.

This clone was detected a few times. The CDR3 loop reads CASSLGGEYSEQYF. CDR3 in DNA: TGCGCCAGCAGCTTGGGTGGGGAATACTCGGAGCAGTACTTC. The chain has TRBV5-1 and TRBJ2-7; no clear D. V lost 0 bases to trimming and J lost 7 bases, with 14 bases between them. CDR1 SGHRS and CDR2 YFSETQ come from the germline V gene. The CDR3 loop spans 14 amino acids.

The rearrangement uses TRBV2 and TRBJ2-7; D is uncertain. V lost 7 bases, J lost 4 bases, and 17 bases lay in between. The germline CDR1 and CDR2 sequences are SNHLY and FYNNEI. The length of the CDR3 is 14 residues. The CDR3 sequence is CASMGEAYPYEQYF. In DNA form, the CDR3 reads TGTGCCAGCATGGGTGAGGCCTACCCTTACGAGCAGTACTTC.

This chain joins TRBV6-6 and TRBJ2-3, with 8 bases aligning to TRBD2. This CDR3 is 14 amino acids long. The ends lost 8 bases at V and 5 bases at J; junction bases unmatched: 9. Germline V lookup: CDR1 MNHNY, CDR2 SVGAGI (reference sequence). CDR3 DNA sequence: TGTGCCAGCCGGGAGGGGTCCATGGGAGATACGCAGTATTTT. Translated: CASREGSMGDTQYF.

The chain's CDR3 is CAISVGGQGGEQYF. Here the CDR3 DNA reads TGTGCCATCAGTGTGGGAGGACAGGGGGGCGAGCAGTACTTC. The chain joins TRBV10-3 to TRBJ2-7; TRBD1 matches 10 bases. The germline V gene encodes CDR1 ENHRY and CDR2 SYGVKD. This CDR3 region has 14 residues. V was clipped by 4 bases and J by 6 bases; unmatched bases: 6.

V and J are TRBV9 and TRBJ1-4; D is undetermined. V gave up 2 bases and J gave up 5 bases, with 10 bases separating them. The CDR3 loop spans 14 amino acids. Germline V CDR1 and CDR2: SGDLS, YYNGEE. The CDR3 coding sequence is TGTGCCAGCAGCGTGGGGAGTCTCAATGAAAAACTGTTTTTT. The encoded protein is CASSVGSLNEKLFF.

This sequence joins TRBV5-5 and TRBJ1-2, with no clear D. Germline CDR1 SGHKS, CDR2 YYEKEE (reference sequence). V was shortened by 4 bases and J by 4 bases, with 20 bases between the two germline ends. This CDR3 has 16 residues. CDR3 DNA sequence: TGTGCCAGCAGCCTCGGGGTCGCGGGAAGGGCCTATGGCTACACCTTC. Its protein product is CASSLGVAGRAYGYTF.